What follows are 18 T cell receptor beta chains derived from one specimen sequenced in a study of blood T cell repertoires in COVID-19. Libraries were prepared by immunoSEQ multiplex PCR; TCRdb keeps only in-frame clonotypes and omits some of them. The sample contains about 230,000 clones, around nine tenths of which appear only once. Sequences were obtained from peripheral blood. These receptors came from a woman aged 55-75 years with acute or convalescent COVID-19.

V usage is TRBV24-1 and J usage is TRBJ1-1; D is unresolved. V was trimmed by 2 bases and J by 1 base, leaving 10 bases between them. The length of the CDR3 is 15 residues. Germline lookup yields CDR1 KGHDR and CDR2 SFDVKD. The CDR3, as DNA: TGTGCCACCAGTGATTGTCCACAGAGGAACACTGAAGCTTTCTTT. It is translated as CATSDCPQRNTEAFF.

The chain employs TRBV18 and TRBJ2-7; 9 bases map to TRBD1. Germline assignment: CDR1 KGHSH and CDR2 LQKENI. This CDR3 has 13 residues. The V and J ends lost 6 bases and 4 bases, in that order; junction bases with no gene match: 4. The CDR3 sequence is CASSSTGGYEQYF. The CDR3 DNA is TGTGCCAGCTCTTCGACAGGGGGGTACGAGCAGTACTTC.

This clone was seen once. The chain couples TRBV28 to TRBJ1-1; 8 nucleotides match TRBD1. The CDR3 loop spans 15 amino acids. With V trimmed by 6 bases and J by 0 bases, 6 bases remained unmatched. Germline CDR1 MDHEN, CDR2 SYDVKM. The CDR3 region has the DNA TGTGCCAGCAGCCACAGGGGGTCCATGAACACTGAAGCTTTCTTT. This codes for CASSHRGSMNTEAFF. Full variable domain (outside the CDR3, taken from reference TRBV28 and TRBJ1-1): DVKVTQSSRYLVKRTGEKVFLECVQDMDHENMFWYRQDPGLGLRLIYFSYDVKMKEKGDIPEGYSVSREKKERFSLILESASTNQTSMYLCASSHRGSMNTEAFFGQGTRLTVV.

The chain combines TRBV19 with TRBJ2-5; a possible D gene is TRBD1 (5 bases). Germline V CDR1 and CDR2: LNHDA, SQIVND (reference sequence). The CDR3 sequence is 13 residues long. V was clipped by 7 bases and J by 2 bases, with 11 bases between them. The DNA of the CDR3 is TGTGCCAGTAACCTAGGGGCACAAGAGACCCAGTACTTC. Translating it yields CASNLGAQETQYF.

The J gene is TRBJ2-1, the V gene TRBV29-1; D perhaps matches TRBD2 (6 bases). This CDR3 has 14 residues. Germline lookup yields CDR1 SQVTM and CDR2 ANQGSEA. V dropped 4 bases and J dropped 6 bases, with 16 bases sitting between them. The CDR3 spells CSVARDLETNEQFF. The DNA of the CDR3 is TGCAGCGTTGCTAGGGACTTGGAAACCAATGAGCAGTTCTTC.

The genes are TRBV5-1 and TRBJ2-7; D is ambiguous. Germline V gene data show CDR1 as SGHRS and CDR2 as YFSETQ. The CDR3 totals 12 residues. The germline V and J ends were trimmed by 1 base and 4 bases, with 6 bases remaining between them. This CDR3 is CASSLYPYEQYF. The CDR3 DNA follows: TGCGCCAGCAGCTTGTATCCTTACGAGCAGTACTTC. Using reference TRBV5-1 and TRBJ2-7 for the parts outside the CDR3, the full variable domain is KAGVTQTPRYLIKTRGQQVTLSCSPISGHRSVSWYQQTPGQGLQFLFEYFSETQRNKGNFPGRFSGRQFSNSRSEMNVSTLELGDSALYLCASSLYPYEQYFGPGTRLTVT.

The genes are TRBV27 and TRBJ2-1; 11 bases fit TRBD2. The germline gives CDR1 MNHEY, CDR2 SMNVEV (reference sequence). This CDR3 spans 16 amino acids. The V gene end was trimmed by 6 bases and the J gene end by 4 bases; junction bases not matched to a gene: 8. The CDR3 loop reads CASSLGTSGVYNEQFF. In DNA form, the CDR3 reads TGTGCCAGCAGCCTGGGGACTAGCGGAGTATACAATGAGCAGTTCTTC.

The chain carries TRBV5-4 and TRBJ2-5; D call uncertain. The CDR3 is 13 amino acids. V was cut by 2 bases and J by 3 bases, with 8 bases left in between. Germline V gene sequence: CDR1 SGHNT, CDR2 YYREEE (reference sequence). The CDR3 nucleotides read TGTGCCAGCAGCTTTTGGAGTAAAGAGACCCAGTACTTC. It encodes CASSFWSKETQYF.

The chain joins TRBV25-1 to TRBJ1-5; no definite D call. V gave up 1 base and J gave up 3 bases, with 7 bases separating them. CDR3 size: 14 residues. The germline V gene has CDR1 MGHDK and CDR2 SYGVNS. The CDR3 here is CASSEFGINQPQHF. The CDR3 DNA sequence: TGTGCCAGCAGTGAATTCGGGATCAATCAGCCCCAGCATTTT. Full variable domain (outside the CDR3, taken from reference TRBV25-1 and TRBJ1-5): EADIYQTPRYLVIGTGKKITLECSQTMGHDKMYWYQQDPGMELHLIHYSYGVNSTEKGDLSSESTVSRIRTEHFPLTLESARPSHTSQYLCASSEFGINQPQHFGDGTRLSIL.

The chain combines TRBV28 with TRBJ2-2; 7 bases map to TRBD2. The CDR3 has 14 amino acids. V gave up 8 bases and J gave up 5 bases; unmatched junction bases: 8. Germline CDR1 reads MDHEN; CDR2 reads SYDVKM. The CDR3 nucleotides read TGTGCCAGCCTCGGGGGAGGGTGGACCGGGGAGCTGTTTTTT. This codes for CASLGGGWTGELFF.

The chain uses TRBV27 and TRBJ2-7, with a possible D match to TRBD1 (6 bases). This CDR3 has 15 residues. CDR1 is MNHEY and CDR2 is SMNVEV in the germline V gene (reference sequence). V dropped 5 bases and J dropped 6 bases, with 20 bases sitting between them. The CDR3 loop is CASSPSRDTTGEQYF. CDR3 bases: TGTGCCAGCAGTCCGTCCCGGGACACCACTGGCGAGCAGTACTTC.

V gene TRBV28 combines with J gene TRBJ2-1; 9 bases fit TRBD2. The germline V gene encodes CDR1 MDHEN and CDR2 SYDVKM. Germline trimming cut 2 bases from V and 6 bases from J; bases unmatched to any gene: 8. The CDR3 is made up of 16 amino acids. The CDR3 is CASSLRGLAGPNEQFF. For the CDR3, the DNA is TGTGCCAGCAGTTTACGAGGGCTAGCGGGACCCAATGAGCAGTTCTTC.

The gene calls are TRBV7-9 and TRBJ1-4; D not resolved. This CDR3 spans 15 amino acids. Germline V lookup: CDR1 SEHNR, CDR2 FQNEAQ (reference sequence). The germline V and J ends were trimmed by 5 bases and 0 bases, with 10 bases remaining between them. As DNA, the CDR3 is TGTGCCAGCAGCCCAGTGTATGCAACTAATGAAAAACTGTTTTTT. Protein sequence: CASSPVYATNEKLFF.

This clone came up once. CDR3 protein: CSAKGISEAFF. The CDR3 DNA follows: TGCAGTGCGAAGGGGATCTCTGAAGCTTTCTTT. This chain connects TRBV20-1 to TRBJ1-1; a weak D match, TRBD1 (5 bases). The CDR3 consists of 11 residues. V shed 6 bases and J shed 6 bases, with 11 bases lying between them. The V gene's germline CDR1 is DFQATT and CDR2 SNEGSKA (reference sequence).

The CDR3 sequence: CASSGGRAGRETQYF. CDR3 nucleotides: TGTGCCAGCAGCGGGGGCCGGGCTGGGCGAGAGACCCAGTACTTC. The gene calls are TRBV7-2 and TRBJ2-5, with D possibly matching TRBD1 (6 bases). The V gene lost 5 bases and the J gene lost 4 bases, with 17 bases spanning the gap. The CDR3 loop spans 15 amino acids. Germline CDR1 SGHTA, CDR2 FQGNSA.

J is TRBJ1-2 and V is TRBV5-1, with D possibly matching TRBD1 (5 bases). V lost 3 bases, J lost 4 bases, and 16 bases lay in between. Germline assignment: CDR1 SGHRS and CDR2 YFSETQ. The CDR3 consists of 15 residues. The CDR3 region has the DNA TGCGCCAGCAGCTCCGCCTCGACAGAGATCTATGGCTACACCTTC. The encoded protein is CASSSASTEIYGYTF.

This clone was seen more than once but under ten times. The CDR3 region is CASSRQNNQPQHF. The CDR3 nucleotides are TGTGCCAGCAGCCGGCAGAACAATCAGCCCCAGCATTTT. The chain employs TRBV3-1 (or the pseudogene TRBV3-2) and TRBJ1-5; D gene unclear. CDR3 length: 13 amino acids. Trimming shortened V by 4 bases and J by 3 bases, and 7 bases separated the two germline ends. CDR1 and CDR2 from the germline V gene are LGHDT and YNNKEL (reference sequence).

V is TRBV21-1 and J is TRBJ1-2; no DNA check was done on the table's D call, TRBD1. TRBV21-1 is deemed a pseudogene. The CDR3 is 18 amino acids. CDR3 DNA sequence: TGTGCCAGCAGCAAAATGGGGCCGAAGGCAGGGTCGCTCTATGGCTACACCTTC. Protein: CASSKMGPKAGSLYGYTF.